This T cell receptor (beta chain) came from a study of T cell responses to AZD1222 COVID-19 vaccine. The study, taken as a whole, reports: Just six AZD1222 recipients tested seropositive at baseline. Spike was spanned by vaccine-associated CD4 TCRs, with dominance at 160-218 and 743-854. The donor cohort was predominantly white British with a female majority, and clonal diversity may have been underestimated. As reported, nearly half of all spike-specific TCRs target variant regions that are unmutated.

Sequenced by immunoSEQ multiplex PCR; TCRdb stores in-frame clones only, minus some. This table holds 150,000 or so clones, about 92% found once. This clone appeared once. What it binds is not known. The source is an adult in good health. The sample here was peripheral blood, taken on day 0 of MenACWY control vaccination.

The CDR3 coding sequence is TGTGCCAGCAGCGTATTACTAGCAAGGGATAGGTATGGCTACACCTTC. This sequence encodes CASSVLLARDRYGYTF. V is TRBV9 and J is TRBJ1-2; D unclear. V dropped 1 base and J dropped 5 bases, with 18 bases sitting between them. The CDR3 totals 16 residues. Germline V CDR1 and CDR2: SGDLS, YYNGEE.